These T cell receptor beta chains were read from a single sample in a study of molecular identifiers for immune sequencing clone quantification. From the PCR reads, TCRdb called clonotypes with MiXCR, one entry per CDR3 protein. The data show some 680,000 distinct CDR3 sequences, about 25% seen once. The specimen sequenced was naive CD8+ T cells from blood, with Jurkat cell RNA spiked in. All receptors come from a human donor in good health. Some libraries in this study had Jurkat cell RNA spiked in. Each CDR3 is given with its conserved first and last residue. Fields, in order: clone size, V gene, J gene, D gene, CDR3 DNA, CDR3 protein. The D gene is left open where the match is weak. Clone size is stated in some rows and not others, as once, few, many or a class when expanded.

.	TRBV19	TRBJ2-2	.	TGTGCCAGTCAGGGGTGGCAGCTGAACACCGGGGAGCTGTTTTTT	CASQGWQLNTGELFF
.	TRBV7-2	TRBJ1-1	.	TGTGCGAGCAGCTCCCCCCGAGGAGGGTACATGAACACTGACGCTTTCTTT	CASSSPRGGYMNTDAFF
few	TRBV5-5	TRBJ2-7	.	TGTGCCAGCAGCTTGTATCCAGGATACGAGCAGTACTTC	CASSLYPGYEQYF
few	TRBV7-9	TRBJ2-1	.	TGTGCCCAAACCGGCGGACTGGAGCAGTTCTTC	CAQTGGLEQFF
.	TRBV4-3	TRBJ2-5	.	TGCGCCAGCAGCCAAGTCGGACGGGAGTCCGGAGAGACCCAGTACTTC	CASSQVGRESGETQYF
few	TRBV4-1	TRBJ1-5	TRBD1	TGCGCCAGCAGCCAAGAGACAGGGGCCCTCAATCAGCCCCAGCATTTT	CASSQETGALNQPQHF
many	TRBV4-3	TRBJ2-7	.	TGCGCCAGCAGCCAAGAGGTCAGGGACTACGAGCAGTACTTC	CASSQEVRDYEQYF
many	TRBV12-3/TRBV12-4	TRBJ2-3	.	TGTGCCAGCAGTTTTGGGGGGGCGGATACGCAGTATTTT	CASSFGGADTQYF
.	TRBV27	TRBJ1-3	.	TGTGCCAGCAGTTCGGACAGCAGCTCTGGAAACACCATATATTTT	CASSSDSSSGNTIYF
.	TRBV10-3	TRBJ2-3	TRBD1	TGTCCCATCAGAACCGTGGACAGGGAGAAAGATACGCAGTATTTT	CPIRTVDREKDTQYF
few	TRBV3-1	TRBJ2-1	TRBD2	TGTGCCAGCAGCCAAGTTATCACCGGGACTAGCCCCGTAGTAGGTGAGCAGTTCTTC	CASSQVITGTSPVVGEQFF
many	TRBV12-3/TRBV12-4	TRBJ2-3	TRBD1	TGTGCCAGCTGCTTCACAGGGGGCGGAACAGATACGCAGTATTTT	CASCFTGGGTDTQYF
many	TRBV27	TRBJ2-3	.	TGTGCCAGCAGTGCATTCAGGGGGGCAGATACGCAGTATTTT	CASSAFRGADTQYF
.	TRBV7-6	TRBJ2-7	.	TGTGCCAGCAGCTCCTTACAGTCCTCCTCCTACGAGCAGTACTTC	CASSSLQSSSYEQYF
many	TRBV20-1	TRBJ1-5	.	TGCAGTGCTAGAGATTTTTTCGAGGCGAACGGTCAGCCCCAGCATTTT	CSARDFFEANGQPQHF
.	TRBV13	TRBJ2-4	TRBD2	TGTGCCAGCAGCGCGCTGACTAGCGGGGGGGCCAAAAACATTCAGTACTTC	CASSALTSGGAKNIQYF
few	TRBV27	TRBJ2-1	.	TGTGCCAGCAGTTCCGGGAACTCCTACAATGAGCAGTTCTTC	CASSSGNSYNEQFF
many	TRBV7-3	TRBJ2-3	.	TGTGCCAGCAGCTCCGACGGAAACACAGATACGCAGTATTTT	CASSSDGNTDTQYF
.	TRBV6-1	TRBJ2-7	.	TGTGCCAGCAGTGGAAGGGGTGACAGTATCTACGAGCAGTACTTC	CASSGRGDSIYEQYF
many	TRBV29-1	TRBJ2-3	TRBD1	TGCAGCGCAGGGACAGGGGGCACCACAGATACGCAGTATTTT	CSAGTGGTTDTQYF
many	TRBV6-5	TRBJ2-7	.	TGTGCCAGCAGTTCGGGACCGCCCTACGAGCAGTACTTC	CASSSGPPYEQYF
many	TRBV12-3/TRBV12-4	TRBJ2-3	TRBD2	TGTGCCAGCACCGGGACTAGCGGGACAGATACGCAGTATTTT	CASTGTSGTDTQYF
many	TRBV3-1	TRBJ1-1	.	TGTGCCAGCAGCCAAGGGCCAGGGAGTGGTACTGAAGCTTTCTTT	CASSQGPGSGTEAFF
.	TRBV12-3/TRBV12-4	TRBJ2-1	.	TGTGCCAGCAGTTCTATACCGACCGGAGATGAGCAGTTCTTC	CASSSIPTGDEQFF
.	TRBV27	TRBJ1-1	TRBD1	TGTGCCAGCAGTTTCCAGGGGACAGGGGTTACTGAAGCTTTCTTT	CASSFQGTGVTEAFF
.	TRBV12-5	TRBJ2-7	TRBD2	TGTGCTAGTGGTTTGGTGAGCGGGGCCTACGAGCAGTACTTC	CASGLVSGAYEQYF